The clone carrying this T cell receptor beta chain has just a few counts. Antigen: not known. TCRdb re-called the reads with MiXCR, one entry per CDR3 protein. This sample has about a million distinct CDR3 sequences, with approximately 30% found just once. This CDR3 spans 19 amino acids. The junction had 15 bases not matched to a gene; V was cut back by 1 base and J by 5 bases. In germline, CDR1 is SGHTA, CDR2 FQGNSA. These data belong to a study of T cell repertoires in cytomegalovirus infection. The sequenced sample was cultured CD8+ T cells from PBMCs, obtained from culture after CMV antigen stimulation. This clonotype was sampled from a human donor in good health (CMV status not recorded). Some clones in this sample may be carry-over from other donors' samples. The chain has TRBV7-2 and TRBJ1-5; 9 bases align to TRBD1. This CDR3 reads CASSLGLGQGFSGYQPQHF. CDR3 DNA: TGTGCCAGCAGCTTAGGGCTGGGACAGGGTTTTTCGGGTTATCAGCCCCAGCATTTT.